This T cell receptor (beta chain) derives from a study of blood T cell repertoires in COVID-19. Whole-study context: Sites in the United States, Italy and Spain provided acute and convalescent COVID-19 samples. Nucleic acid was either cDNA or gDNA, and it came from T cells, B-cell-depleted T cells, or PBMCs.

Germline V lookup: CDR1 SGDLS, CDR2 YYNGEE. CDR3 size: 15 residues. Trimming removed 2 bases at V and 5 bases at J, with 16 bases between. Original analysis: How many nucleated cells were present was estimated from reference gene primer amplification. Using immunoSEQ multiplex PCR, the repertoire was profiled, and TCRdb retains in-frame clones only, with some absent. V and J calls and clone size come straight from that table; D and trimming were deduced from the DNA. Of about 90,000 clones in the sample, about 80% were seen once. This chain uses TRBV9 with TRBJ2-5; D perhaps matches TRBD2 (5 bases). Sequencing was done on a sample of peripheral blood. The TCR was taken from a woman in her sixties or seventies with acute or convalescent COVID-19. Here the CDR3 DNA reads TGTGCCAGCAGCGTGGGGAGTTTAATAGGGGAGACCCAGTACTTC. Amino acid sequence: CASSVGSLIGETQYF.